The next 25 T cell receptor beta chains were all read from a single sample in a study of T-cell reconstitution after alpha-beta-depleted transplantation in children. Unique molecular identifiers featured in how the TCRbeta library was prepared. Via MiXCR, TCRdb re-called the PCR reads, giving one row per CDR3 protein. The data show around 100,000 distinct CDR3 sequences, about a tenth seen once. The sequences come from PBMCs, collected before TCRalphabeta/CD19-depleted stem cell transplant. These receptors all come from a boy younger than 10 with acute lymphoblastic leukemia, due to receive a stem cell transplant.

A few counts support this clonotype. CDR3 in amino acids: CSAQGRSGNTIYF. CDR3 bases: TGCAGCGCCCAGGGACGCTCTGGAAACACCATATATTTT. The gene calls are TRBV20-1 and TRBJ1-3; TRBD1 is a possible D gene (5 bases). The CDR3 loop spans 13 amino acids. The germline V gene has CDR1 DFQATT and CDR2 SNEGSKA (reference sequence).

The CDR3 reads CSARIQGNNQPQHF. In DNA, the CDR3 is TGCAGTGCTAGGATACAGGGTAACAATCAGCCCCAGCATTTT. This chain uses TRBV20-1 with TRBJ1-5, with D possibly being TRBD1 (6 bases). The CDR3 has 14 residues. V was shortened by 3 bases and J by 3 bases, with 12 bases between the two germline ends. Germline values: CDR1 DFQATT, CDR2 SNEGSKA (reference sequence).

This clonotype was counted ten times or more. The chain employs TRBV20-1 and TRBJ2-1, with D unclear. The V gene's germline CDR1 is DFQATT and CDR2 SNEGSKA (reference sequence). This CDR3 region has 13 residues. V was shortened by 2 bases and J by 4 bases, with 9 bases between the two germline ends. The CDR3 loop reads CSARKDDYNEQFF. CDR3 DNA: TGCAGTGCTAGAAAGGACGATTACAATGAGCAGTTCTTC.

The genes are TRBV2 and TRBJ1-1; a weak D match, TRBD1 (5 bases). In germline, CDR1 is SNHLY, CDR2 FYNNEI. The V gene lost 6 bases and the J gene lost 8 bases, with 7 bases spanning the gap. The CDR3 consists of 10 residues. This CDR3 is CASRNREAFF. The CDR3 DNA reads as TGTGCCAGCAGAAACAGGGAAGCTTTCTTT. Full variable domain (outside the CDR3, taken from reference TRBV2 and TRBJ1-1): EPEVTQTPSHQVTQMGQEVILRCVPISNHLYFYWYRQILGQKVEFLVSFYNNEISEKSEIFDDQFSVERPDGSNFTLKIRSTKLEDSAMYFCASRNREAFFGQGTRLTVV.

About this clonotype: This may stem from a read error, because a much larger clone lies one nucleotide away. The rearrangement joins TRBV12-3 or TRBV12-4 to TRBJ2-7, with a possible D match to TRBD1 (5 bases). This CDR3 spans 12 amino acids. Trimming pared 10 bases from V and 3 bases from J, leaving 13 bases between. The CDR3 region has the DNA TGTGCCAACACTCCGGACAACTACGAGCAGTACTTC. Its protein product is CANTPDNYEQYF.

Ten or more counts support this clonotype. V gene TRBV20-1 combines with J gene TRBJ2-5; 8 nucleotides align to TRBD1. The V gene's germline CDR1 is DFQATT and CDR2 SNEGSKA (reference sequence). The CDR3 loop spans 15 amino acids. Trimming at V came to 0 bases and at J to 6 bases, leaving 9 bases not matched to a gene. Here the CDR3 DNA reads TGCAGTGCTAGAGATGGCCGACAGGGGAGAAAGACCCAGTACTTC. Residues: CSARDGRQGRKTQYF.

This clonotype was seen many times. This chain connects TRBV6-5 to TRBJ2-4, with TRBD1 matching over 7 bases. The germline CDR1 and CDR2 sequences are MNHEY and SVGAGI. The CDR3 has 16 residues. V lost 4 bases and J lost 0; bases outside the gene matches: 6. CDR3 sequence: CASSSDRVLAKNIQYF. The CDR3 DNA follows: TGTGCCAGCAGTTCCGACAGGGTACTAGCCAAAAACATTCAGTACTTC.

Many counts were recorded for this clonotype. The V call is TRBV20-1, the J call TRBJ2-5; D is unclear. Between the trimmed V and J ends, which lost 5 bases and 4 bases, there was a span of 8 bases. This CDR3 spans 11 amino acids. CDR1 and CDR2 from the germline V gene are DFQATT and SNEGSKA (reference sequence). CDR3 nucleotides: TGCAGTGCTGCCCTTGGAGAGACCCAGTACTTC. Translation: CSAALGETQYF.

This chain joins TRBV11-2 and TRBJ2-3; 14 bases line up with TRBD2. Trimming took 4 bases from V and 3 from J; bases not matched to a gene: 12. This CDR3 region has 19 residues. Germline CDR1 is SGHAT and CDR2 is FQNNGV. The CDR3 sequence: CASSSSRLAGGPGTDTQYF. DNA for the CDR3: TGTGCCAGCAGCTCCAGCCGACTAGCGGGAGGGCCAGGGACAGATACGCAGTATTTT.

The V gene is TRBV5-6, the J gene TRBJ2-2; unclear D gene. From germline, CDR1 is SGHDT and CDR2 YYEEEE. There are 13 residues in the CDR3. Trimming took 4 bases from V and 8 from J, leaving 12 bases between them. This chain's CDR3 is CASSVDLSGELFF. The CDR3 nucleotides are TGTGCCAGCAGCGTAGACCTTTCGGGGGAGCTGTTTTTT.

The chain joins TRBV24-1 to TRBJ2-5, with TRBD1 matching 7 bases. The CDR3 runs to 14 residues. CDR1 and CDR2 (germline): KGHDR, SFDVKD. V lost 3 bases to trimming and J lost 4 bases; unmatched junction nucleotides: 4. CDR3 sequence: CATSDGTALETQYF. CDR3 sequence (DNA): TGTGCCACCAGTGATGGGACAGCCCTAGAGACCCAGTACTTC.

This clonotype has at least ten counts. The chain links TRBV6-5 to TRBJ2-1, with 7 bases fitting TRBD2. The germline gives CDR1 MNHEY, CDR2 SVGAGI. V shed 6 bases, J shed 1 base, and the junction held 3 bases outside the gene matches. This CDR3 is 14 amino acids long. Here the CDR3 DNA reads TGTGCCAGCAGCCGCGGGGGTTCCTACAATGAGCAGTTCTTC. This sequence encodes CASSRGGSYNEQFF.

This clonotype appeared a few times. The chain's CDR3 is CAWSVQGAQAFF. CDR3 coding DNA: TGTGCCTGGAGTGTACAGGGGGCCCAAGCTTTCTTT. The chain combines TRBV30 with TRBJ1-1; 9 bases map to TRBD1. This CDR3 is 12 amino acids long. Germline V gene sequence: CDR1 GTSNPN, CDR2 SVGIG (reference sequence). The V gene end was trimmed by 0 bases and the J gene end by 9 bases; junction bases not matched to a gene: 2.

V is TRBV27 and J is TRBJ2-3, with a weak D call TRBD2 (6 bases). The CDR3 is 15 residues long. The V and J ends lost 5 bases and 0 bases respectively, with 12 bases between them. Per the germline V gene, CDR1 is MNHEY and CDR2 is SMNVEV (reference sequence). The CDR3 sequence: CASSPPGTSTDTQYF. The CDR3 coding sequence is TGTGCCAGCAGTCCCCCAGGGACTAGCACAGATACGCAGTATTTT.

The chain employs TRBV3-1 and TRBJ2-7, with D maybe TRBD2 (5 bases). The CDR3 covers 15 residues. Trimming removed 3 bases from V and 3 bases from J, with 15 bases in between. Looked up from germline, CDR1 is LGHDT and CDR2 is YNNKEL (reference sequence). The CDR3 region has the DNA TGTGCCAGCAGCCAGTCCACGGGGTCTGGCTACGAGCAGTACTTC. This encodes CASSQSTGSGYEQYF.

V gene TRBV11-1 combines with J gene TRBJ2-2, with no clear D. Germline CDR1 SGHAT, CDR2 FQDESV (reference sequence). CDR3 length: 18 amino acids. Between the trimmed V and J ends, which lost 6 bases and 6 bases, there was a span of 26 bases. This chain's CDR3 is CASSYLGVGPTNPGELFF. The CDR3 bases are TGTGCCAGCAGTTACCTTGGTGTCGGACCTACGAATCCCGGGGAGCTGTTTTTT.

This clonotype was observed at least ten times. CDR3 in amino acids: CASSRRGDTGELFF. The CDR3, as DNA: TGTGCCAGCAGCCGCAGAGGGGACACCGGGGAGCTGTTTTTT. The V and J genes are TRBV3-1 and TRBJ2-2; D could derive from TRBD1 or TRBD2 (5 bases each). The length of the CDR3 is 14 residues. Trimming took off 4 bases at V and 3 bases at J, with 9 bases between the two ends. Germline V lookup: CDR1 LGHDT, CDR2 YNNKEL (reference sequence).

This clonotype has just a few counts. Germline is not matched at one junction end, which may reflect a read error. V is TRBV12-3 or TRBV12-4 and J is TRBJ2-7; 12 bases are a match to TRBD2. The CDR3 loop spans 19 amino acids. CDR3 sequence reads: CTSSLAGRGLAGPSYEQYF. In DNA form, the CDR3 reads TGTACCAGCAGTTTAGCGGGCCGAGGACTAGCGGGACCGTCCTACGAGCAGTACTTC.

In its sample, this clonotype was seen once. J is TRBJ2-2 and V is TRBV4-2; 8 nucleotides match TRBD2. The CDR3 length is 18 residues. J gave up 6 bases and V 3 bases, and 15 bases lay outside the gene matches. Germline V CDR1 and CDR2: LGHNA, YNFKEQ. In DNA, the CDR3 is TGTGCCAGCAGCCATCTACTGGGGGACGGGGGGGCAGCCGGGGAGCTGTTTTTT. It codes for CASSHLLGDGGAAGELFF.

This clonotype was observed a few times. The rearrangement links TRBV6-1 to TRBJ1-1, with 8 nucleotides matching TRBD1. CDR3 size: 17 residues. Losses at the gene ends were 6 bases for V and 7 bases for J; bases not matched to a gene: 19. Germline V gene sequence: CDR1 MNHNS, CDR2 SASEGT. The CDR3 spells CASRGTGKGSATHEAFF. In DNA form, the CDR3 reads TGTGCCAGCAGGGGGACAGGTAAAGGGTCTGCGACCCATGAAGCTTTCTTT.

In this sample, this clonotype turned up many times. This sequence joins TRBV20-1 and TRBJ2-3, with TRBD2 identical over 7 bases. Germline V lookup: CDR1 DFQATT, CDR2 SNEGSKA (reference sequence). This CDR3 spans 15 amino acids. V was clipped by 4 bases and J by 0 bases; unmatched bases: 7. The CDR3 DNA sequence: TGCAGTGCTAAGAGGACTAGGACTAGCACAGATACGCAGTATTTT. Translating it yields CSAKRTRTSTDTQYF.

This clonotype was seen at least ten times. This sequence joins TRBV6-5 and TRBJ2-3; TRBD2 aligns across 7 bases. Germline CDR1 reads MNHEY; CDR2 reads SVGAGI. The CDR3 contains 14 residues. Trimming at V came to 6 bases and at J to 3 bases, leaving 6 bases not matched to a gene. The chain's CDR3 is CASRTSWGTDTQYF. CDR3 bases: TGTGCCAGCAGGACTAGCTGGGGGACAGATACGCAGTATTTT.

This clonotype was counted only a few times. The CDR3 region has the DNA TGCGCCAGCAGTTCACAATTTTCCACCTCATACAATGAGCAGTTCTTC. Translating it yields CASSSQFSTSYNEQFF. The V and J genes are TRBV5-1 and TRBJ2-1; D call uncertain. Germline V gives CDR1 SGHRS, CDR2 YFSETQ. CDR3 length equals 16 residues. Between the trimmed V and J ends, which lost 5 bases and 4 bases, there was a span of 19 bases.

This clonotype was seen ten or more times. The CDR3 bases are TGTGCCAGCCACACCGGGACTAGGGTAGATACGCAGTATTTT. This encodes CASHTGTRVDTQYF. V usage is TRBV27 and J usage is TRBJ2-3; 8 positions match TRBD2. With V trimmed by 8 bases and J by 5 bases, 9 bases remained unmatched. This CDR3 is 14 amino acids long. Germline V gene sequence: CDR1 MNHEY, CDR2 SMNVEV (reference sequence).

V usage is TRBV7-6 and J usage is TRBJ2-7, with unresolved D. The CDR3 has 15 amino acids. Trimming removed 4 bases from V and 1 base from J, with 14 bases in between. Germline V CDR1 and CDR2: SGHVS, FNYEAQ. The CDR3: CASSSNSGVSYEQYF. CDR3 sequence (DNA): TGTGCCAGCAGCTCTAACTCGGGCGTGTCCTACGAGCAGTACTTC.